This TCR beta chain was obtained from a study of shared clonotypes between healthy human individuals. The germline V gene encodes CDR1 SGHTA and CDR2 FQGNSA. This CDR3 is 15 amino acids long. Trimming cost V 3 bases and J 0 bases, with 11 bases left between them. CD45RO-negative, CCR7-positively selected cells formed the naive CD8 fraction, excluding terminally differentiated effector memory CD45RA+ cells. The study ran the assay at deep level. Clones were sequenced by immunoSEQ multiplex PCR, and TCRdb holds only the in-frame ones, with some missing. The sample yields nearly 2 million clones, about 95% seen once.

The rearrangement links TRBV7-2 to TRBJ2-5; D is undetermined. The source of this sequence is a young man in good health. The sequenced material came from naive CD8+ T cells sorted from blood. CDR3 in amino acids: CASSFPTVYQETQYF. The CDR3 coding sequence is TGTGCCAGCAGCTTCCCGACTGTGTACCAAGAGACCCAGTACTTC.